A selection of T cell receptor beta chains follows, all from one sample in a study of radiation and T cells in renal cell carcinoma. Measured with immunoSEQ multiplex PCR; TCRdb has only the in-frame clones, and not every one. The sample includes about 83,000 clones, approximately 82% of them seen just once. The material sequenced was blood, taken from a patient whose treatment included radiotherapy and nephrectomy. All receptors come from an older woman with renal cell carcinoma. Each CDR3 is given with its conserved first and last residue. The D gene is left open where the match is weak. Expanded clones get a size class; other rows say once, few or many, or leave the size out.

>TRBV7-3|few|TRBJ2-7|.
CASSLGLAIDEQYF
TGTGCCAGCAGCTTAGGGCTAGCGATAGACGAGCAGTACTTC
>TRBV10-3|.|TRBJ2-1|.
CAISDLIGSSYNEQFF
TGTGCCATCAGTGACCTAATCGGGAGCTCCTACAATGAGCAGTTCTTC
>TRBV19|.|TRBJ1-2|.
CASQNRARYGYTF
TGTGCCAGTCAAAACAGGGCGCGCTATGGCTACACCTTC
>TRBV27|few|TRBJ2-1|TRBD2
CASSWEALAGGIFNEQFF
TGTGCCAGCAGTTGGGAGGCCCTAGCGGGAGGGATCTTTAATGAGCAGTTCTTC
>TRBV5-1|once|TRBJ1-6|TRBD1
CASSPDRDSPLHF
TGCGCCAGCAGCCCTGACAGGGACTCACCCCTCCACTTT
>TRBV28|once|TRBJ1-5|.
CASSFPNQPQHF
TGTGCCAGCAGTTTCCCCAATCAGCCCCAGCATTTT
>TRBV7-9|many|TRBJ2-7|TRBD2
CASSHSGSLYEQYF
TGTGCCAGCAGCCATAGCGGGAGTCTCTACGAGCAGTACTTC
>TRBV7-2|few|TRBJ1-1|.
CASSSPQNTEAFF
TGTGCCAGCAGCTCCCCTCAGAACACTGAAGCTTTCTTT
>TRBV19|.|TRBJ2-2|.
CASSIQGNTGELFF
TGTGCCAGTAGTATTCAGGGGAACACCGGGGAGCTGTTTTTT
>TRBV6-5|.|TRBJ2-5|.
CASSPGSGAPQTQYF
TGTGCCAGCAGTCCCGGGTCGGGAGCCCCCCAGACCCAGTACTTC
>TRBV19|.|TRBJ2-7|TRBD1
CASSKNRDSLPHEQYF
TGTGCCAGTAGTAAAAACCGGGACAGCCTTCCCCACGAGCAGTACTTC
>TRBV18|.|TRBJ1-2|TRBD1
CASSPTGDHYGYTF
TGTGCCAGCTCACCGACAGGGGATCACTATGGCTACACCTTC
>TRBV6-6|.|TRBJ1-1|.
CASSYFPAANTEAFF
TGTGCCAGCAGTTACTTCCCGGCGGCGAACACTGAAGCTTTCTTT
>TRBV19|.|TRBJ1-4|.
CASSILGFWNEKLFF
TGTGCCAGTAGTATTCTCGGCTTTTGGAATGAAAAACTGTTTTTT
>TRBV9|.|TRBJ1-2|.
CASSPPSTGNTGYTF
TGTGCCAGCAGCCCCCCCTCGACAGGAAATACCGGCTACACCTTC
>TRBV6-1|.|TRBJ1-5|.
CASTPIQNQPQHF
TGTGCCAGCACCCCCATTCAGAATCAGCCCCAGCATTTT
>TRBV7-9|.|TRBJ2-1|TRBD2
CASSPRTSDPHNEQFF
TGTGCCAGCAGCCCCCGGACTAGCGACCCCCACAATGAGCAGTTCTTC
>TRBV6-5|.|TRBJ2-7|.
CASSYSETASYEQYF
TGTGCCAGCAGTTACTCGGAGACCGCCTCCTACGAGCAGTACTTC
>TRBV5-6|few|TRBJ1-4|.
CASSFGVGNEKLFF
TGTGCCAGCAGCTTCGGTGTGGGTAATGAAAAACTGTTTTTT
>TRBV28|.|TRBJ1-2|.
CASSPMGGGALLYGYTF
TGTGCCAGCAGTCCAATGGGGGGCGGGGCCCTCCTCTATGGCTACACCTTC
>TRBV6-4|.|TRBJ1-1|.
CASSDSLGGTEAFF
TGTGCCAGCAGTGACTCATTGGGGGGCACTGAAGCTTTCTTT
>TRBV4-3|.|TRBJ1-2|.
CASSQDPSPRTAFGYTF
TGCGCCAGCAGCCAAGACCCCTCGCCCCGGACGGCCTTCGGCTACACCTTC
>TRBV19|.|TRBJ1-2|.
CASSIGVNYGYTF
TGTGCCAGTAGTATCGGGGTCAACTATGGCTACACCTTC
>TRBV20-1|few|TRBJ2-5|.
CSARVLETQYF
TGCAGTGCTAGAGTACTAGAGACCCAGTACTTC
>TRBV6-1|medium-sized|TRBJ1-2|TRBD1
CAVQGKGGYTF
TGTGCCGTACAGGGGAAGGGTGGCTACACCTTC
>TRBV19|few|TRBJ1-1|TRBD1
CASSVTTGLEAFF
TGTGCCAGTAGTGTAACGACAGGGCTTGAAGCTTTCTTT
>TRBV7-2|.|TRBJ2-3|TRBD2
CASSFSGPSTDTQYF
TGTGCCAGCAGCTTTAGCGGGCCTAGCACAGATACGCAGTATTTT
>TRBV7-2|.|TRBJ1-5|TRBD1
CASSPGGGGLNQPQHF
TGTGCCAGCAGCCCAGGAGGGGGCGGCCTCAATCAGCCCCAGCATTTT
>TRBV28|once|TRBJ1-1|TRBD1
CASSFPGTGSGEAFF
TGTGCCAGCAGTTTCCCCGGGACAGGGAGTGGGGAAGCTTTCTTT
>TRBV5-6|.|TRBJ1-1|.
CASRWGTEAFF
TGTGCCAGCAGATGGGGCACTGAAGCTTTCTTT
>TRBV2|few|TRBJ2-4|.
CASSELSFTENIQYF
TGTGCCAGCAGTGAATTATCTTTCACAGAAAACATTCAGTACTTC
>TRBV6-5|.|TRBJ2-7|TRBD1
CASSQGAHEQYF
TGTGCCAGCAGCCAGGGGGCCCACGAGCAGTACTTC
>TRBV6-4|.|TRBJ2-1|.
CASSDSLTTEQFF
TGTGCCAGCAGTGACTCTTTAACCACCGAGCAGTTCTTC